This TCR beta chain was documented in a study of blood T cells in healthy people across ages (dated by TCRdb to about 2015). Background on the whole study: In model experiments, roughly one uniquely barcoded TCR beta cDNA molecule per two T cells was captured by template switching. The study analyzed two additional independent replicas of 1 million unique cDNA reads from the same blood draw for two donors, one aged 18 to 29 and one aged 80 or older. Using deep sequencing normalized with unique cDNA molecular identifiers, the study measured how TCR beta repertoire diversity changes with age. To avoid experimental bias, donors of different ages were distributed randomly across sequencing lanes. The donors were split into four age groups: young (average 16 years), middle-aged (roughly 39), aged (more than 55) and long-lived (over 80). Broad study findings and their caveats: The percentage of naive T cells measured by flow cytometry correlated strongly with observed TCR beta diversity. Estimates of total diversity based on one million sequenced T cells were considered lower bounds and underestimates. Observed TCR beta diversity per million T cells fell roughly linearly with age, and a significant reduction was already apparent by age around 40. Conclusive comparison of naive and antigen-experienced compartments was prevented by the profiling of bulk unsorted PBMCs. Donor CMV infection status was unknown, potentially confounding age-related changes in expanded clonotypes. Compared with the aged group, the long-lived group had more naive CD4+ T cells, fewer expanded clones and increased TCR diversity, a pattern suggesting age selection.

Systemically healthy Caucasian individuals from Russia, 35 to 50 in total and aged roughly 6 to 100 years, were included as donors. Each donor gave ten milliliters of peripheral blood, drawn into EDTA-treated Vacutainer tubes. Ficoll-Paque density-gradient centrifugation was used to isolate PBMCs, with at least 6.5 million per sample. Total RNA, at least 6 micrograms per sample, was extracted from PBMCs with Trizol reagent. For every donor, flow cytometry on a PBMC aliquot measured the percentage of naive CD45RAhigh/CD27high T cells. The V and J ends are trimmed by 1 base and 3 bases, leaving 11 bases between them. There are 15 amino acids in the CDR3, from cysteine to phenylalanine inclusive. Of the read, only the CDR3 DNA is kept; its 45 bases are in frame from base 1. From the germline V gene, CDR1 is SGHTA and CDR2 is FQGNSA. A remark on this clonotype: Its antigen has not been determined. No base quality values were provided; no much bigger clone lies one nucleotide off.

Receptor libraries were prepared by 5' RACE. Sequencer: Illumina HiSeq 2500. A second PCR of about 6 to 12 cycles was performed with a sample-barcoded 5' primer and a J-beta primer mix. A unique molecular identifier was introduced onto each TCR beta cDNA molecule by a template-switch 5' adaptor carrying 12 random nucleotides. Each sample yielded at least 2.5 million CDR3-containing paired-end reads. All of the RNA was converted into first-strand cDNA using the Mint cDNA synthesis kit, with a TRBC-specific oligonucleotide serving as the primer. Following uracil-DNA glycosylase treatment, a first 18-cycle PCR with universal primers M1SS and BC2_uni_R was performed on all cDNA. From the authors' description of their analysis: For normalization, 1 million high-quality reads were randomly selected from each sample, with every read carrying a distinct molecular identifier. Instead of being binned into consensus sequences, reads with shared molecular identifiers were discarded. MiTCR, run with a Q25 quality threshold and the strictest error-elimination algorithm, handled CDR3 identification, clonotype clustering and error correction. A nonparametric unseen species model with Euler transformation was used to estimate a lower bound on total TCR beta diversity. TCRdb reprocessed the public reads (quality trimming at Q25 with fastp, clone calling with MiXCR) and kept in-frame beta chains. CDR3 protein duplicates are merged, each entry listing the most common genes and DNA. The V and J calls were determined by TCRdb, not by the authors. Across this sample there are roughly 900,000 distinct CDR3 sequences, with around 30% seen only once. Jointly, the top ten make up 15% to 20% of the sample.

The chain is made from TRBV7-2 and TRBJ2-3; 5 matching bases give a weak D call of TRBD2. This TCR was recovered from a woman aged 80 or older in good health. Sequencing was done on a sample of blood. Here is the DNA: TGTGCCAGCAGCTTAGTGAGGGCCGGGACAGATACGCAGTATTTT. It encodes CASSLVRAGTDTQYF.